These 23 T cell receptor beta chains came from one sample sequenced in a study of shared clonotypes between healthy human individuals. Profiled with immunoSEQ multiplex PCR; TCRdb holds only in-frame clones, not every one. Of hundreds of thousands of clones listed, less than 96% are singletons. Sequenced sample: naive CD4+ T cells sorted from blood. Sample subset: CD45RA+ positively selected. All receptors come from a woman in her 30s in good health.

This chain joins TRBV27 and TRBJ1-1; 7 bases fit TRBD1. CDR1 is MNHEY, CDR2 SMNVEV, per germline (reference sequence). The CDR3 has 18 residues. V lost 6 bases, J lost 7 bases, and 23 bases stayed unmatched. In nucleotides, the CDR3 is TGTGCCAGCAGCCCCTTCCGGGACAGAGACTGGGTTGGGGTTGAAGCTTTCTTT. The encoded protein is CASSPFRDRDWVGVEAFF.

The V gene is TRBV27, the J gene TRBJ1-1; 8 nucleotides match TRBD1. CDR3 length equals 14 residues. Trimming cost V 6 bases and J 3 bases; bases outside gene matches: 6. Germline CDR1 is MNHEY and CDR2 is SMNVEV (reference sequence). Here the CDR3 DNA reads TGTGCCAGCAGGGACAGGGTGCTTTACACTGAAGCTTTCTTT. This codes for CASRDRVLYTEAFF.

This sequence joins TRBV5-1 and TRBJ2-7, with D possibly TRBD1 on 5 matching bases. Trimming left V 0 bases short and J 6 bases short, with 13 bases between. Germline values: CDR1 SGHRS, CDR2 YFSETQ. The CDR3 contains 14 residues. The CDR3: CASSLAAREGEQYF. The CDR3 DNA reads TGCGCCAGCAGCTTGGCCGCCAGGGAAGGCGAGCAGTACTTC.

The chain links TRBV11-2 to TRBJ2-3; 8 bases map to TRBD1. The germline V gene has CDR1 SGHAT and CDR2 FQNNGV. With V trimmed by 5 bases and J by 4 bases, 2 bases remained unmatched. This CDR3 has 13 amino acids. DNA of the CDR3: TGTGCCAGCAGCACAGGGGGGTCAGATACGCAGTATTTT. Encoded protein: CASSTGGSDTQYF.

The gene calls are TRBV5-1 and TRBJ2-7; 7 bases are a match to TRBD1. This CDR3 contains 14 residues. V dropped 4 bases and J dropped 1; count of bases not matched to a gene: 5. CDR1 is SGHRS, CDR2 YFSETQ, per germline. The CDR3 is CASSTGDGSYEQYF. CDR3 nucleotides: TGCGCCAGCAGCACAGGGGACGGATCCTACGAGCAGTACTTC.

This chain connects TRBV6-5 to TRBJ2-3; D is undetermined. With 0 bases removed from V and 4 bases from J, the gap between germline ends came to 11 bases. The CDR3 is 15 amino acids. Looked up from germline, CDR1 is MNHEY and CDR2 is SVGAGI. This chain's CDR3 is CASSYSRIASDTQYF. The CDR3, as DNA: TGTGCCAGCAGTTACTCGCGGATAGCCTCAGATACGCAGTATTTT.

This chain connects TRBV9 to TRBJ2-7; D is perhaps TRBD1 or TRBD2 (5 bases each). CDR1 is SGDLS and CDR2 is YYNGEE in the germline V gene. V lost 5 bases to trimming and J lost 6 bases, with 24 bases between them. The CDR3 runs 16 residues. The CDR3 sequence: CASSRRQLGDIVEQYF. The CDR3 DNA is TGTGCCAGCAGTCGTAGACAATTGGGGGATATTGTCGAGCAGTACTTC.

This chain's CDR3 is CASSLERTRELATNEKLFF. The CDR3 DNA reads TGTGCCAGCAGCTTAGAAAGGACGAGGGAGCTTGCAACTAATGAAAAACTGTTTTTT. The chain has TRBV11-3 and TRBJ1-4, with D uncertain. Germline V lookup: CDR1 SGHNT, CDR2 YENEEA. The CDR3 loop spans 19 amino acids. Trimming cost V 0 bases and J 0 bases, with 17 bases left between them.

This clone was picked up one time. In the same sample, other DNA sequences code for this CDR3. The chain carries TRBV11-2 and TRBJ1-1; D is unresolved. This CDR3 comprises 13 residues. CDR1 SGHAT and CDR2 FQNNGV come from the germline V gene. V lost 0 bases to trimming and J lost 2 bases, with 4 bases between them. In DNA form, the CDR3 reads TGTGCCAGCAGCTTAGACAGAAACACTGAAGCTTTCTTT. The encoded protein is CASSLDRNTEAFF.

The chain carries TRBV5-1 and TRBJ2-7, with D maybe TRBD1 (5 bases). There are 12 residues in the CDR3. V was shortened by 5 bases and J by 5 bases, with 11 bases between the two germline ends. Looked up from germline, CDR1 is SGHRS and CDR2 is YFSETQ. The CDR3 is CASRIFRDEQYF. The CDR3 bases are TGCGCCAGCAGGATTTTCAGGGACGAGCAGTACTTC.

The chain combines TRBV30 with TRBJ2-1; 13 nucleotides agree with TRBD2. The CDR3 is 15 amino acids. The ends lost 5 bases at V and 7 bases at J; junction bases unmatched: 8. CDR1 is GTSNPN and CDR2 is SVGIG in the germline V gene (reference sequence). CDR3 region: CAWRAGLAGVNEQFF. The CDR3 nucleotides read TGTGCCTGGCGGGCCGGACTAGCGGGAGTAAATGAGCAGTTCTTC.

This rearrangement joins TRBV18 to TRBJ1-5, with D possibly being TRBD1 (5 bases). The germline gives CDR1 KGHSH, CDR2 LQKENI. This CDR3 has 15 residues. Trimming took off 3 bases at V and 1 base at J, with 10 bases between the two ends. The CDR3 is CASSPQGISNQPQHF. As DNA, the CDR3 is TGTGCCAGCTCACCTCAGGGCATCAGCAATCAGCCCCAGCATTTT.

The genes are TRBV5-4 and TRBJ2-6; D could derive from TRBD1 or TRBD2 (5 bases each). The CDR3 covers 18 residues. CDR1 and CDR2 from the germline V gene are SGHNT and YYREEE (reference sequence). The V and J ends lost 0 bases and 2 bases respectively, with 15 bases between them. The CDR3 DNA sequence: TGTGCCAGCAGCTTGGTCTCGGGGCAGGGTGCTGGGGCCAACGTCCTGACTTTC. It is translated as CASSLVSGQGAGANVLTF.

The chain carries TRBV28 and TRBJ2-7; possibly TRBD2 for D (6 bases). Trimming pared 7 bases from V and 4 bases from J, leaving 14 bases between. There are 13 residues in the CDR3. The V gene's germline CDR1 is MDHEN and CDR2 SYDVKM. The CDR3 DNA follows: TGTGCCAGCACTCCAGGAGGGAGGTACGAGCAGTACTTC. As protein: CASTPGGRYEQYF.

This chain links TRBV28 with TRBJ2-7; 9 bases are a match to TRBD1. The length of the CDR3 is 15 residues. From germline, CDR1 is MDHEN and CDR2 SYDVKM. The V gene end was trimmed by 6 bases and the J gene end by 3 bases; junction bases not matched to a gene: 9. CDR3 region: CASRAPGTGFYEQYF. The CDR3 DNA sequence: TGTGCCAGCAGAGCCCCCGGGACAGGGTTCTACGAGCAGTACTTC.

This chain links TRBV9 with TRBJ2-7; 12 positions match TRBD2. From germline, CDR1 is SGDLS and CDR2 YYNGEE. The CDR3 extends over 18 amino acids. The V and J ends lost 2 bases and 3 bases, in that order; junction bases with no gene match: 12. This CDR3 is CASSVGLAGTIGSYEQYF. As DNA, the CDR3 is TGTGCCAGCAGCGTCGGACTAGCGGGGACAATAGGAAGCTACGAGCAGTACTTC.

This chain links TRBV10-3 with TRBJ2-1; 9 bases are shared with TRBD2. The CDR3 extends over 14 amino acids. The ends lost 10 bases at V and 5 bases at J; junction bases unmatched: 9. Germline assignment: CDR1 ENHRY and CDR2 SYGVKD. The chain's CDR3 is CATNSGSGNNEQFF. In DNA, the CDR3 is TGTGCCACGAATAGCGGGAGCGGGAACAATGAGCAGTTCTTC.

The chain is built from TRBV11-2 and TRBJ1-1; no clear D gene. The CDR3 totals 13 residues. CDR1 is SGHAT, CDR2 FQNNGV, per germline. Trimming left V 0 bases short and J 6 bases short, with 8 bases between. The CDR3 nucleotides are TGTGCCAGCAGCTTAGATTCGTGGGCTGAAGCTTTCTTT. The encoded protein is CASSLDSWAEAFF.

This chain connects TRBV28 to TRBJ1-4; D is unclear. The CDR3 length is 11 residues. The V and J ends lost 6 bases and 10 bases respectively, with 9 bases between them. The V gene's germline CDR1 is MDHEN and CDR2 SYDVKM. The CDR3 loop is CASRASLKLFF. CDR3 coding DNA: TGTGCCAGCAGGGCGTCGCTAAAACTGTTTTTT.

V is TRBV6-5 and J is TRBJ2-7, with 7 positions matching TRBD2. After removal of 5 bases from V and 4 bases from J, the junction contained 11 bases not matched to a gene. CDR3 length: 15 residues. Germline V CDR1 and CDR2: MNHEY, SVGAGI. CDR3 sequence reads: CASSRGTTGGYEQYF. CDR3 sequence (DNA): TGTGCCAGCAGTCGCGGGACTACCGGGGGGTACGAGCAGTACTTC.

The V gene is TRBV19, the J gene TRBJ2-7; 10 bases are a match to TRBD2. The V and J ends lost 4 bases and 6 bases, in that order; junction bases with no gene match: 12. CDR1 and CDR2 (germline): LNHDA, SQIVND (reference sequence). The CDR3 totals 16 residues. In DNA, the CDR3 is TGTGCCAGTAGTACGCCGGGACTAGCGATTCCTAGCGAGCAGTACTTC. It is translated as CASSTPGLAIPSEQYF.

The V call is TRBV15, the J call TRBJ2-5; D remains unclear. The J call is uncertain, as TRBJ2-7 better fits the DNA end. This CDR3 comprises 15 residues. Germline V gene lookup returns CDR1 LNHNV and CDR2 YYDKDF (reference sequence). CDR3 protein: CATSRDVRSSYEQYF. The CDR3 DNA follows: TGTGCCACCAGCAGAGATGTCAGGAGCTCCTACGAGCAGTACTTC.

The V call is TRBV25-1, the J call TRBJ2-5; D ambiguous. The CDR3 contains 15 residues. With 3 bases removed from V and 2 bases from J, the gap between germline ends came to 13 bases. Per germline, CDR1 MGHDK and CDR2 SYGVNS. The CDR3 DNA is TGTGCCAGCAGTGATACGACTGGAATACAAGAGACCCAGTACTTC. This translates into CASSDTTGIQETQYF. Full variable domain (remainder filled in from reference TRBV25-1 and TRBJ2-5): EADIYQTPRYLVIGTGKKITLECSQTMGHDKMYWYQQDPGMELHLIHYSYGVNSTEKGDLSSESTVSRIRTEHFPLTLESARPSHTSQYLCASSDTTGIQETQYFGPGTRLLVL.